A selection of T cell receptor beta chains follows, all from one sample in a study of CD8 T cells in ankylosing spondylitis. TCRdb itself ran the 5' RACE reads through MiXCR, one entry per CDR3 protein. The sample holds about 390,000 distinct CDR3 sequences, under 25% seen once. The sequenced sample was blood, either unsorted or a sorted T cell fraction (not recorded which). Receptor source: a male donor with ankylosing spondylitis. Each CDR3 is given with its conserved first and last residue. A D gene is named only where the DNA matches it firmly. Not all rows give a size; the values are once, few, many and, for expanded clones, a class.

j_call v_call d_call clone_size cdr3_nt cdr3_aa
TRBJ1-4 TRBV6-5 TRBD1 . TGTGCCAGCAGTTACTCGAAAGGGGGCCCTAATGAAAAACTGTTTTTT CASSYSKGGPNEKLFF
TRBJ2-7 TRBV11-2 . . TGTGCCAGCAGCTTATTGTTCATGAGGGGTGAGCAGTACTTC CASSLLFMRGEQYF
TRBJ1-1 TRBV28 . . TGTGCCAGCAGTTTGAAGGTTGCTGAAGCTTTCTTT CASSLKVAEAFF
TRBJ2-7 TRBV9 TRBD2 . TGTGCCAGCAGCGTAACCGCGGGGACTAGCGGGAACGAGCAGTACTTC CASSVTAGTSGNEQYF
TRBJ2-5 TRBV14 . few TGTGCCAGCAGCCCCCGTCGGAGCGCGGGTAAAGAGACCCAGTACTTC CASSPRRSAGKETQYF
TRBJ2-1 TRBV20-1 TRBD2 many TGCAGTGCCCTAAGAGCTAGCGGGAGAATAAATGAGCAGTTCTTC CSALRASGRINEQFF
TRBJ1-6 TRBV20-1 . . TGCAGTGCTAGAGTGGGAGGGGCTAATTCACCCCTCCACTTT CSARVGGANSPLHF
TRBJ2-7 TRBV15 . . TGTGCCACCAGCAGAGGGGCAGCGTACGAGCAGTACTTC CATSRGAAYEQYF
TRBJ2-1 TRBV20-1 . . TGCAGTGCTAGAGATGGGGGGCGAAATGAGCAGTTCTTC CSARDGGRNEQFF
TRBJ2-7 TRBV7-2 . few TGTGCCAGCAGCTTAGCGCCCCGGGACACCTCCTACGAGCAGTACTTC CASSLAPRDTSYEQYF
TRBJ2-3 TRBV2 TRBD2 many TGTGCCAGCAGTCGGACTAGCGGGGGGGGGGCCACAGATACGCAGTATTTT CASSRTSGGGATDTQYF
TRBJ2-5 TRBV4-3 TRBD1 . TGCGCCAGCAGCCTCTCGGACAGGGCCTTCGGGGAGACCCAGTACTTC CASSLSDRAFGETQYF
TRBJ2-3 TRBV20-1 . few TGCAGTGCTAGAGTAGGGGTAGATACGCAGTATTTT CSARVGVDTQYF
TRBJ2-1 TRBV10-3 . few TGTGCCATCAGTGATTTCAATGAGCAGTTCTTC CAISDFNEQFF
TRBJ1-2 TRBV6-5 . . TGTGCCAGCAGTTCTAGGGGGAAGGACTATGGCTACACCTTC CASSSRGKDYGYTF
TRBJ2-3 TRBV2 . . TGTGCCAGCAGAAAGGACAGTCCTACAGATACGCAGTATTTT CASRKDSPTDTQYF
TRBJ2-7 TRBV28 TRBD1 . TGTGCCAGCAGTGACCGGGACAGGGTCTACGAGCAGTACTTC CASSDRDRVYEQYF
TRBJ2-5 TRBV20-1 TRBD2 few TGCAGTGGTCTAGCGGGATCCAGGGGAGAGACCCAGTACTTC CSGLAGSRGETQYF
TRBJ2-7 TRBV21-1 . . TGTGCCAGCCAAAGGCCAGGGGACCCCTACGAGCAGTACTTC CASQRPGDPYEQYF
TRBJ1-1 TRBV27 TRBD1 . TGTGCCAGTGAGCCCTTATTTCAAACAGGGGCGAGGACTGAAGCTTTCTTT CASEPLFQTGARTEAFF
TRBJ2-7 TRBV5-1 . few TGCGCCAGCAGAGTCGACTGGACCTCCTACGAGCAGTACTTC CASRVDWTSYEQYF
TRBJ2-1 TRBV30 . . TGTGCCTGGAGGGCCGAGAGTAGCTCCTACAATGAGCAGTTCTTC CAWRAESSSYNEQFF
TRBJ1-1 TRBV29-1 . few TGCAGCGGAAGACAGGCCCTGAACACTGAAGCTTTCTTT CSGRQALNTEAFF
TRBJ2-7 TRBV20-1 TRBD1 . TGCAGTGCTAGAGATTTACAGGGGGCACCCCACGAGCAGTACTTC CSARDLQGAPHEQYF
TRBJ1-1 TRBV19 . few TGTGCCAGTAGGAACGACAGATTAAACACTGAAGCTTTCTTT CASRNDRLNTEAFF
TRBJ2-5 TRBV5-1 . . TGCGCCAGCAGCTTCGGGGGCTCAGGGACCCAGTACTTC CASSFGGSGTQYF
TRBJ1-5 TRBV3-1 . . TGTGCCAGCAGCCAAGTTGAGGATGAGGGAAATCAGCCCCAGCATTTT CASSQVEDEGNQPQHF
TRBJ2-1 TRBV2 TRBD2 . TGTGCCAGCAAGGGACTAGCAGGCGTCAATGAGCAGTTCTTC CASKGLAGVNEQFF
TRBJ2-7 TRBV3-1 . . TGTGCCAGCAGTCGCGGGGCAGACGGAGGGAATCAGCAGTACTTC CASSRGADGGNQQYF
TRBJ2-3 TRBV7-9 . once TGTGCCAGCAGCACGAGGAACACAGATACGCAGTATTTT CASSTRNTDTQYF
TRBJ2-7 TRBV4-2 TRBD1 . TGTGCCAGCAGCCAACCACCGGGACAGTCCTACGAGCAGTACTTC CASSQPPGQSYEQYF
TRBJ2-5 TRBV27 . few TGTGCCAGCACAGGGGCGAGACGGCCCCAAGAGACCCAGTACTTC CASTGARRPQETQYF
TRBJ1-3 TRBV30 . few TGTGCCTGGGACCCAGGGGCCTCTGGAAACACCATATATTTT CAWDPGASGNTIYF
TRBJ1-1 TRBV20-1 . . TGCAGTGCTAGAGATCGAACGGTCAACACTGAAGCTTTCTTT CSARDRTVNTEAFF
TRBJ2-3 TRBV3-1 . once TGTGCCAGCTCCCGGGGGACACTCCAGGCAGATACGCAGTATTTT CASSRGTLQADTQYF
TRBJ2-3 TRBV4-3 TRBD2 few TGCGCCAGCAGCCAAACCCTAGCGGCCACAGATACGCAGTATTTT CASSQTLAATDTQYF
TRBJ2-6 TRBV19 TRBD1 . TGTGCCGTTCGGCAGGGGGCCCTCTCTGGGGCCAACGTCCTGCCTTTC CAVRQGALSGANVLPF
TRBJ1-1 TRBV5-1 TRBD1 . TGCGCCAGCAGCGTCGACAGGGGGATTGAAGCTTTCTTT CASSVDRGIEAFF
TRBJ2-5 TRBV20-1 TRBD2 many TGCAGTGCTAGAGATGGCCAGCGGGAGATCGCAGAGACCCAGTACTTC CSARDGQREIAETQYF
TRBJ2-7 TRBV20-1 TRBD2 . TGCAGTGCTAGAATACCCGGGACTAGCGGGGGATACGAGCAGTACTTC CSARIPGTSGGYEQYF
TRBJ2-2 TRBV28 . . TGTGCCAGCAGTTTCAGAGGGACTACCGGGGAGCTGTTTTTT CASSFRGTTGELFF
TRBJ2-7 TRBV2 . few TGTGCCAGCAGCACAGAAGGGCACTCCTACGAGCAGTACTTC CASSTEGHSYEQYF